The T cell receptor beta chain under discussion was sequenced for a study of T cells after posttransplantation cyclophosphamide. General study findings and limits: Later blood repertoires were often dominated by clones from the donor CD8+ memory compartment. Recipient CMV seropositivity and CMV reactivation strongly tracked TRB clonality. Skin or GI-infiltrating T cells shared few TRB sequences with blood.

TCRdb keeps only in-frame clones here, not all; method: immunoSEQ multiplex PCR. The sample carries about 3,400 clones, about four fifths recorded once. With regard to this clone: Antigen specificity is unknown.

The material sequenced was CD8+ T cells sorted from bone marrow. The TCR originated in an older woman in good health, CMV-negative, and a related stem cell transplant donor.

The CDR3 region is CASSGRGGSQETQYF. The CDR3 DNA reads as TGTGCCAGCAGCGGACGCGGGGGGAGCCAAGAGACCCAGTACTTC. J is TRBJ2-5 and V is TRBV7-9; 8 bases are shared with TRBD2. The germline V gene has CDR1 SEHNR and CDR2 FQNEAQ (reference sequence). This CDR3 has 15 amino acids. With 5 bases clipped from V and 1 base from J, the junction kept 6 bases outside the gene matches.